Each of the 19 T cell receptor beta chains below was sequenced from the same sample in a study of shared clonotypes between healthy human individuals. Sequencing was performed with immunoSEQ multiplex PCR; in TCRdb, only in-frame clones are kept and a portion is missing. The table has fewer than 2.5 million clones, approximately 94% seen once. Sequenced material: naive CD4+ T cells from PBMCs. Subset given: CD45RA+ positively selected. These receptor sequences come from a man younger than 35 in good health. Some clones in this sample may be carry-over from other donors' samples.

To note about this clone: The junction departs from germline at one end; a sequencing error may be responsible. The rearrangement links TRBV18 to TRBJ2-7; a weak D match, TRBD1 (6 bases). Germline CDR1 reads KGHSH; CDR2 reads LQKENI. The CDR3 spans 15 residues. The CDR3 loop is CANSPADRYFYEQYF. The CDR3 region has the DNA TGTGCCAACTCACCTGCCGACAGGTACTTCTACGAGCAGTACTTC.

The CDR3 loop is CASSLGTSQETQYF. Here the CDR3 DNA reads TGTGCCAGCTCACTCGGGACTAGCCAAGAGACCCAGTACTTC. The chain has TRBV18 and TRBJ2-5; 8 bases are shared with TRBD2. The trim removed 4 bases at V and 1 base at J, leaving 2 bases unmatched. This CDR3 region has 14 residues. CDR1 KGHSH and CDR2 LQKENI come from the germline V gene.

The gene calls are TRBV19 and TRBJ1-4, with 9 bases matching TRBD1. Germline V lookup: CDR1 LNHDA, CDR2 SQIVND (reference sequence). V lost 4 bases to trimming and J lost 7 bases; unmatched junction nucleotides: 4. CDR3 size: 14 residues. The CDR3 region is CASSTRDRAEKLFF. CDR3 in DNA: TGTGCCAGTAGTACCCGGGACAGGGCTGAAAAACTGTTTTTT. The whole variable domain, remainder taken from reference TRBV19 and TRBJ1-4, is DGGITQSPKYLFRKEGQNVTLSCEQNLNHDAMYWYRQDPGQGLRLIYYSQIVNDFQKGDIAEGYSVSREKKESFPLTVTSAQKNPTAFYLCASSTRDRAEKLFFGSGTQLSVL.

The rearrangement uses TRBV4-3 and TRBJ2-1, with 9 bases aligning to TRBD2. With V trimmed by 1 base and J by 1 base, 11 bases remained unmatched. Germline assignment: CDR1 LGHNA and CDR2 YSLEER. The CDR3 length is 19 residues. This CDR3 reads CASSQGSGRPPFSYNEQFF. CDR3 DNA sequence: TGCGCCAGCAGCCAAGGAAGCGGGAGGCCCCCCTTTTCCTACAATGAGCAGTTCTTC.

The chain employs TRBV11-2 and TRBJ2-1; 11 bases are shared with TRBD2. The CDR3 is 16 amino acids. The junction had 11 bases not matched to a gene; V was cut back by 6 bases and J by 7 bases. Germline CDR1 is SGHAT and CDR2 is FQNNGV. The CDR3 protein is CASRELAGGPGNEQFF. CDR3 nucleotide sequence: TGTGCCAGCAGGGAGTTAGCGGGAGGGCCGGGGAATGAGCAGTTCTTC.

The CDR3 coding sequence is TGTGCCAGCAGCACCCGACTCAAGCACACTGAAGCTTTCTTT. Protein sequence: CASSTRLKHTEAFF. This chain joins TRBV7-2 and TRBJ1-1; no clear D gene. V dropped 5 bases and J dropped 3 bases, with 13 bases sitting between them. The CDR3 spans 14 residues. Germline CDR1 is SGHTA and CDR2 is FQGNSA.

This rearrangement joins TRBV5-1 to TRBJ2-3, with 7 bases aligning to TRBD1. The CDR3 loop spans 15 amino acids. V shed 4 bases and J 2 bases; nucleotides not matched to a gene: 7. Germline CDR1 SGHRS, CDR2 YFSETQ. The CDR3 sequence is CASSLGQINTDTQYF. CDR3 sequence (DNA): TGCGCCAGCAGCCTGGGACAGATTAACACAGATACGCAGTATTTT.

The rearrangement links TRBV18 to TRBJ2-3, with TRBD2 matching 10 bases. This CDR3 comprises 19 residues. V shed 2 bases and J 0 bases; nucleotides not matched to a gene: 11. Germline V CDR1 and CDR2: KGHSH, LQKENI. Here the CDR3 DNA reads TGTGCCAGCTCACCAATTAGGGCTAGCGGGGGCCCCAGCACAGATACGCAGTATTTT. This encodes CASSPIRASGGPSTDTQYF.

This chain connects TRBV5-4 to TRBJ1-2; D remains ambiguous. The CDR3 is made up of 15 amino acids. Trimming stripped 4 bases from V and 6 bases from J, with 19 bases between. Germline lookup yields CDR1 SGHNT and CDR2 YYREEE (reference sequence). The CDR3 here is CASSTIGATGDGYTF. The CDR3 DNA reads as TGTGCCAGCAGCACGATCGGCGCCACGGGCGATGGCTACACCTTC.

V gene TRBV7-5 combines with J gene TRBJ1-1. TRBV7-5 is termed a pseudogene. The CDR3 totals 13 residues. The CDR3: CASSFLSDTEAFF. CDR3 sequence (DNA): TGTGCCAGCAGCTTCCTATCGGACACTGAAGCTTTCTTT.

V is TRBV10-3 and J is TRBJ1-2; maybe TRBD1 (5 bases). The CDR3 is 13 residues long. CDR1 ENHRY and CDR2 SYGVKD come from the germline V gene. V lost 7 bases, J lost 6 bases, and 15 bases lay in between. The CDR3: CAITRGLMDGYTF. The DNA of the CDR3 is TGTGCCATCACTCGGGGACTTATGGATGGCTACACCTTC.

The CDR3 here is CASSLSTGPYTF. The DNA for the CDR3 is TGTGCCAGCAGCTTATCTACAGGGCCCTACACCTTC. V usage is TRBV7-9 and J usage is TRBJ1-2, with D possibly matching TRBD1 (6 bases). Trimming shortened V by 2 bases and J by 10 bases, and 11 bases separated the two germline ends. This CDR3 spans 12 amino acids. Germline V gene data show CDR1 as SEHNR and CDR2 as FQNEAQ (reference sequence).

CDR3 nucleotide sequence: TGTGCCAGCAGTGTCGGATCCTACGAGCAGTACTTC. Its protein is CASSVGSYEQYF. This chain connects TRBV28 to TRBJ2-7; D unresolved. This CDR3 contains 12 residues. V was cut by 5 bases and J by 1 base, with 6 bases left in between. CDR1 MDHEN and CDR2 SYDVKM come from the germline V gene. Together with reference TRBV28 and TRBJ2-7, the CDR3 gives the full variable domain: DVKVTQSSRYLVKRTGEKVFLECVQDMDHENMFWYRQDPGLGLRLIYFSYDVKMKEKGDIPEGYSVSREKKERFSLILESASTNQTSMYLCASSVGSYEQYFGPGTRLTVT.

This clone showed up just once. The J gene is TRBJ1-2, the V gene TRBV28; D perhaps matches TRBD1 (5 bases). The V end lost 2 bases, the J end lost 5 bases, and 21 bases lay between the germline ends. The length of the CDR3 is 17 residues. The germline V gene has CDR1 MDHEN and CDR2 SYDVKM. The CDR3: CASSLGPGRDYYYGYTF. The CDR3 DNA follows: TGTGCCAGCAGTTTAGGGCCAGGGAGGGACTACTATTATGGCTACACCTTC.

CDR3 in amino acids: CASRGLAATGELFF. CDR3 sequence (DNA): TGTGCCAGCAGGGGACTAGCGGCTACCGGGGAGCTGTTTTTT. V gene TRBV2 combines with J gene TRBJ2-2; 11 bases are shared with TRBD2. Germline V gene lookup returns CDR1 SNHLY and CDR2 FYNNEI. The CDR3 is 14 residues long. Trimming removed 6 bases from V and 5 bases from J; junction bases left unmatched: 2.

The V call is TRBV7-2, the J call TRBJ1-2; no reliable D call. CDR1 and CDR2 (germline): SGHTA, FQGNSA. V was trimmed by 5 bases and J by 6 bases, leaving 16 bases between them. The CDR3 totals 14 residues. CDR3: CASSPREGGNGYTF. DNA of the CDR3: TGTGCCAGCAGCCCCCGAGAGGGAGGAAATGGCTACACCTTC. Drawing the rest from reference TRBV7-2 and TRBJ1-2, the complete variable domain is GAGVSQSPSNKVTEKGKDVELRCDPISGHTALYWYRQSLGQGLEFLIYFQGNSAPDKSGLPSDRFSAERTGGSVSTLTIQRTQQEDSAVYLCASSPREGGNGYTFGSGTRLTVV.

The sample holds one count of this clone. This chain uses TRBV28 with TRBJ1-1; tentatively, D is TRBD1 (6 bases). CDR1 is MDHEN, CDR2 SYDVKM, per germline. The ends were cut back, 7 bases at V and 1 base at J, with 22 bases in the middle. This CDR3 region has 17 residues. As DNA, the CDR3 is TGTGCCAGCACCCTGGTCAGGGGAAAAAGAGGGAACACTGAAGCTTTCTTT. Its protein product is CASTLVRGKRGNTEAFF.

In its sample, this clone was seen once. This chain links TRBV18 with TRBJ1-3; D not resolved. CDR3 size: 17 residues. Germline V CDR1 and CDR2: KGHSH, LQKENI. V lost 3 bases and J lost 0, with 15 bases in between. The CDR3 bases are TGTGCCAGCTCACCGGTATCCGGGCTGAGCTCTGGAAACACCATATATTTT. Translating gives CASSPVSGLSSGNTIYF.

V and J are TRBV4-3 and TRBJ2-7; D remains unclear. The germline CDR1 and CDR2 sequences are LGHNA and YSLEER. The CDR3 totals 15 residues. V lost 0 bases, J lost 7 bases, and 16 bases lay in between. The chain's CDR3 is CASSQETYNVGEQYF. CDR3 coding DNA: TGCGCCAGCAGCCAAGAGACTTATAACGTGGGGGAGCAGTACTTC.